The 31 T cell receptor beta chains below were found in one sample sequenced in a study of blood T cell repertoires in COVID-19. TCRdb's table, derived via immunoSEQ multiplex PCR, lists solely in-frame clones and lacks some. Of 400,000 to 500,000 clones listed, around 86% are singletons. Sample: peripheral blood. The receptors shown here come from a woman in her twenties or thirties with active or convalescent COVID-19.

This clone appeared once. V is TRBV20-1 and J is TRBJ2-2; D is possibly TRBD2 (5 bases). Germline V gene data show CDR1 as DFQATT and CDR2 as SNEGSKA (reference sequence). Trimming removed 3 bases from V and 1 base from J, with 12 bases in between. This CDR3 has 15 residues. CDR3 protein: CSASQASRNTGELFF. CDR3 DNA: TGCAGTGCTAGTCAGGCTAGCCGGAACACCGGGGAGCTGTTTTTT.

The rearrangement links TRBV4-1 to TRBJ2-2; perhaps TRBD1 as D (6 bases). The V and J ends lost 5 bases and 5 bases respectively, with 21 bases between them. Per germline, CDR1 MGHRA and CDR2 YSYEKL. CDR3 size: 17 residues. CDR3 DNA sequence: TGCGCCAGCAGCATCCCCGGCACAGGGCTAGTAACCGGGGAGCTGTTTTTT. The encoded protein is CASSIPGTGLVTGELFF.

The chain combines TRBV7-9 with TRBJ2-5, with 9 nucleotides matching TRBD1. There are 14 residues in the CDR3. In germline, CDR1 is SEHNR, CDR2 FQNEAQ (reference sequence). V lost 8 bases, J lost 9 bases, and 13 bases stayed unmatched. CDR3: CASWGQGNQVSQYF. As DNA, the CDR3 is TGTGCCAGCTGGGGACAGGGCAATCAAGTGTCCCAGTACTTC.

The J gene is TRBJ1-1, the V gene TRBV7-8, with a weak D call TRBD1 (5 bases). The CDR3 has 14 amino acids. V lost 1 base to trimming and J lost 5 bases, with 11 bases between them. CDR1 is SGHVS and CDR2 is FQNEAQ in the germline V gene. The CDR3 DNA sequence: TGTGCCAGCAGCTTAGACGACAGCCATACTGAAGCTTTCTTT. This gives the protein CASSLDDSHTEAFF. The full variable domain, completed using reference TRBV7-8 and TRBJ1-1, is GAGVSQSPRYKVAKRGQDVALRCDPISGHVSLFWYQQALGQGPEFLTYFQNEAQLDKSGLPSDRFFAERPEGSVSTLKIQRTQQEDSAVYLCASSLDDSHTEAFFGQGTRLTVV.

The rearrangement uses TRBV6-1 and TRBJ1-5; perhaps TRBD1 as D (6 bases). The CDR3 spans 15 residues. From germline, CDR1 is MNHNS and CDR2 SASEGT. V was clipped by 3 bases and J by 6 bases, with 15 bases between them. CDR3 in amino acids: CASSDQTGPSQPQHF. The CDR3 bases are TGTGCCAGCAGTGACCAGACAGGCCCCAGTCAGCCCCAGCATTTT.

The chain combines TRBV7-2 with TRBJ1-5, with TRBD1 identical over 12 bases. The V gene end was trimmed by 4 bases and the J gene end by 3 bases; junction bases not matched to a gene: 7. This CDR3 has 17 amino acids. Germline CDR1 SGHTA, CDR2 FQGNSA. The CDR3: CASSSSGTGGYNQPQHF. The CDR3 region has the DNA TGTGCCAGCAGCTCATCCGGGACAGGGGGCTACAATCAGCCCCAGCATTTT.

The DNA for the CDR3 is TGTGCCAGCAGTTATCGGGTCGTATACACGATCGTAAGCACAGATACGCAGTATTTT. Amino acid sequence: CASSYRVVYTIVSTDTQYF. This chain connects TRBV6-2 or TRBV6-3 to TRBJ2-3; D gene ambiguous. This CDR3 comprises 19 residues. Germline V gives CDR1 MNHEY, CDR2 SVGEGT. Trimming stripped 3 bases from V and 0 bases from J, with 22 bases between.

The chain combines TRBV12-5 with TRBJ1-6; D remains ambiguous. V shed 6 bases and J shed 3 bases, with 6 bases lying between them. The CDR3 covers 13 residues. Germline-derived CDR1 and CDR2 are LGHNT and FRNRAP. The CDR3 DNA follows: TGTGCTAGTGGAGCCCTCTATAATTCACCCCTCCACTTT. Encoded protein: CASGALYNSPLHF.

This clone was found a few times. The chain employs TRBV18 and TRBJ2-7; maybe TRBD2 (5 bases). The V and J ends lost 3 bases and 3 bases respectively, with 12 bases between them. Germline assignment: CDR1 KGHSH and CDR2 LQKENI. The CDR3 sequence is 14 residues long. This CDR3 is CASSPVAGIYEQYF. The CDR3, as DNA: TGTGCCAGCTCACCGGTCGCGGGCATCTACGAGCAGTACTTC. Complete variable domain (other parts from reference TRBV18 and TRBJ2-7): NAGVMQNPRHLVRRRGQEARLRCSPMKGHSHVYWYRQLPEEGLKFMVYLQKENIIDESGMPKERFSAEFPKEGPSILRIQQVVRGDSAAYFCASSPVAGIYEQYFGPGTRLTVT.

CDR3 in DNA: TGTGCCAGCAGCGTAGTTTCAGGACAGGGCGAGATTAATGGCTACACCTTC. Translating it yields CASSVVSGQGEINGYTF. This chain joins TRBV9 and TRBJ1-2, with 8 nucleotides matching TRBD1. After removal of 0 bases from V and 6 bases from J, the junction contained 13 bases not matched to a gene. The CDR3 is made up of 17 amino acids. Per germline, CDR1 SGDLS and CDR2 YYNGEE. Variable domain in full (rest from reference TRBV9 and TRBJ1-2): DSGVTQTPKHLITATGQRVTLRCSPRSGDLSVYWYQQSLDQGLQFLIQYYNGEERAKGNILERFSAQQFPDLHSELNLSSLELGDSALYFCASSVVSGQGEINGYTFGSGTRLTVV.

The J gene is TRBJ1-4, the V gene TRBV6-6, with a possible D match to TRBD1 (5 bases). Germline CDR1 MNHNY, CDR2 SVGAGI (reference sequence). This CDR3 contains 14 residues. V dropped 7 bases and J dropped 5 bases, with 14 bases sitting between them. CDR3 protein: CASTSGGGNEKLFF. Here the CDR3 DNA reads TGTGCCAGCACCTCCGGGGGGGGGAATGAAAAACTGTTTTTT.

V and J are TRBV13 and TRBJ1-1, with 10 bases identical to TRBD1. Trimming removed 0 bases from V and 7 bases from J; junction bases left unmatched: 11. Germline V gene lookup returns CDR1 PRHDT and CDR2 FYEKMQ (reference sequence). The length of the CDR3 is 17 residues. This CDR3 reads CASSLGAGTGVNFEAFF. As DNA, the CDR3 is TGTGCCAGCAGCTTAGGGGCCGGGACAGGGGTTAATTTTGAAGCTTTCTTT.

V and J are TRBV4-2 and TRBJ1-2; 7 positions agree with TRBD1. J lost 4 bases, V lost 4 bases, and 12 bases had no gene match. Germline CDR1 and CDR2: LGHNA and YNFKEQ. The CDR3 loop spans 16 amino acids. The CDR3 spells CASSPDRAVSLYGYTF. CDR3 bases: TGTGCCAGCAGCCCCGACAGGGCGGTTAGCCTCTATGGCTACACCTTC.

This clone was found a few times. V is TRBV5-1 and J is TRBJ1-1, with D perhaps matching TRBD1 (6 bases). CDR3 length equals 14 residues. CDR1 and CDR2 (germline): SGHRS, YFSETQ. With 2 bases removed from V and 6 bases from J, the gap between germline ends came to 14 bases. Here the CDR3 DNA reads TGCGCCAGCAGCTTTGAGGGGGATAGCGCTGAAGCTTTCTTT. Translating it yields CASSFEGDSAEAFF.

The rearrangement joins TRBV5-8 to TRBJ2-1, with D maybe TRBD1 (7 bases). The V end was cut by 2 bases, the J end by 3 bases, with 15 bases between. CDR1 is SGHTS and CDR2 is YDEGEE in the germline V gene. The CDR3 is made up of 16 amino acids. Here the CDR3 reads CASSFFRQGGYNEQFF. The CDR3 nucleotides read TGTGCCAGCAGCTTTTTTCGACAGGGAGGCTACAATGAGCAGTTCTTC.

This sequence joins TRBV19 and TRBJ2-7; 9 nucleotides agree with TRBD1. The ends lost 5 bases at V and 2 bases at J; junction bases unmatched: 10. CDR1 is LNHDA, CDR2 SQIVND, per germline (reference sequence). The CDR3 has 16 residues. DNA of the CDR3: TGTGCCAGTAGTCTCGGAAGGGACAGGGTGGCCTACGAGCAGTACTTC. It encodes CASSLGRDRVAYEQYF.

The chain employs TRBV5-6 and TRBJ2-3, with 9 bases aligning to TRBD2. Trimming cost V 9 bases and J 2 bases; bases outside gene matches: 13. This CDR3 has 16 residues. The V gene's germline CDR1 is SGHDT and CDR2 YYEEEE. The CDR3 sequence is CATWWGGRATTDTQYF. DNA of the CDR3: TGTGCCACCTGGTGGGGCGGGAGGGCCACCACAGATACGCAGTATTTT. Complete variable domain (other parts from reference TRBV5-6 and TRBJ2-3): DAGVTQSPTHLIKTRGQQVTLRCSPKSGHDTVSWYQQALGQGPQFIFQYYEEEERQRGNFPDRFSGHQFPNYSSELNVNALLLGDSALYLCATWWGGRATTDTQYFGPGTRLTVL.

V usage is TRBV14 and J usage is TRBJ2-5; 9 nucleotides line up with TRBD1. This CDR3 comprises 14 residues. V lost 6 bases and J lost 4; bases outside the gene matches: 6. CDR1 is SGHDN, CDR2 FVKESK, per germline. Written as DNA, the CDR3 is TGTGCCAGCAGTCAAACAGGGGGCGGAGAGACCCAGTACTTC. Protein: CASSQTGGGETQYF.

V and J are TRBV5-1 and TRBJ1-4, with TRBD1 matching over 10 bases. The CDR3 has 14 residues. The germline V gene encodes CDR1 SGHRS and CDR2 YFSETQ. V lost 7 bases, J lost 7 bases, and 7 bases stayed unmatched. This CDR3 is CASGSGDRGEKLFF. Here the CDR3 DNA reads TGCGCCAGCGGTTCTGGGGACAGGGGTGAAAAACTGTTTTTT.

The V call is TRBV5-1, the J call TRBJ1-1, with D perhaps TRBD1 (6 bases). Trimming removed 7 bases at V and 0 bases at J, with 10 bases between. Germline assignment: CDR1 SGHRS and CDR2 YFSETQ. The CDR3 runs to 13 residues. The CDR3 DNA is TGCGCCAGCCTAGGACAGATGAACACTGAAGCTTTCTTT. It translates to CASLGQMNTEAFF.

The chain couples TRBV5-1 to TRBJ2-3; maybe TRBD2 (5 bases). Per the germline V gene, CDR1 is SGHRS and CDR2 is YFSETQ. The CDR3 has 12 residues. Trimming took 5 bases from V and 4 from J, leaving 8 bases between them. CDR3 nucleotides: TGCGCCAGCAGGTGGGAGTCAGATACGCAGTATTTT. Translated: CASRWESDTQYF.

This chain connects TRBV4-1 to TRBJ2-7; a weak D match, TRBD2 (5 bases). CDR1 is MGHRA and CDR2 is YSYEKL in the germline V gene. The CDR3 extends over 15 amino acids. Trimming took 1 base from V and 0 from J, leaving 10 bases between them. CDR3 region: CASSQGGQVSYEQYF. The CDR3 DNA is TGCGCCAGCAGCCAAGGAGGGCAGGTCTCCTACGAGCAGTACTTC.

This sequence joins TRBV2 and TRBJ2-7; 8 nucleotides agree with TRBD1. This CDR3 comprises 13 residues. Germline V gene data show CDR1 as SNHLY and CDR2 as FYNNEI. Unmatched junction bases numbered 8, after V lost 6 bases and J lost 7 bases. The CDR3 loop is CASRGQGGSEQYF. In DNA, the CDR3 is TGTGCCAGCAGAGGACAGGGTGGTTCTGAGCAGTACTTC.

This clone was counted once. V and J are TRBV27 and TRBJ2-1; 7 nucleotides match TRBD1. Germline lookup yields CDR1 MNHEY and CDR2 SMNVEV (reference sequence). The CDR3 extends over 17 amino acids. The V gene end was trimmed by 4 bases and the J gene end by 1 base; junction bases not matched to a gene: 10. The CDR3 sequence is CASSSNTGVPSYNEQFF. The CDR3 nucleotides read TGTGCCAGCAGTTCTAACACAGGGGTACCGTCCTACAATGAGCAGTTCTTC.

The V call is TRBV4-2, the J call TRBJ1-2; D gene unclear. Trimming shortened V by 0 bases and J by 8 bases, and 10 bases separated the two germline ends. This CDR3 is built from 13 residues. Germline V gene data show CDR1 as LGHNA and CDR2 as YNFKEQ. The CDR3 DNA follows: TGTGCCAGCAGCCAAGATTTTTCATCCGGCTACACCTTC. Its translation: CASSQDFSSGYTF.

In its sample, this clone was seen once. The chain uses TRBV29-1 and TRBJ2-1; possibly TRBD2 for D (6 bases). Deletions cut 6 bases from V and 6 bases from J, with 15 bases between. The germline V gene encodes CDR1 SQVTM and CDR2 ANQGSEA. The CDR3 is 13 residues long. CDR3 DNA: TGCAGCGTCCCCCGGGACTCGCCCAATGAGCAGTTCTTC. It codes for CSVPRDSPNEQFF.

In DNA, the CDR3 is TGTGCCAGCAGCTTACTTGGGAGTACACAAGAGACCCAGTACTTC. It yields the protein CASSLLGSTQETQYF. The chain employs TRBV7-6 and TRBJ2-5, with a weak D call TRBD2 (5 bases). Per the germline V gene, CDR1 is SGHVS and CDR2 is FNYEAQ. V lost 2 bases, J lost 2 bases, and 12 bases lay in between. This CDR3 region has 15 residues.

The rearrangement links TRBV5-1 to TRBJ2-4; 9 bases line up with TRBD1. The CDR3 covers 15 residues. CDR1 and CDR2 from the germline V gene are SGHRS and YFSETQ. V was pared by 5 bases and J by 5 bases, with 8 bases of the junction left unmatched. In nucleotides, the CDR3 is TGCGCCAGCAGTAAACAAACAGGGGGCGAAAACATTCAGTACTTC. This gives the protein CASSKQTGGENIQYF. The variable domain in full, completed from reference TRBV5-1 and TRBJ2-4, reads KAGVTQTPRYLIKTRGQQVTLSCSPISGHRSVSWYQQTPGQGLQFLFEYFSETQRNKGNFPGRFSGRQFSNSRSEMNVSTLELGDSALYLCASSKQTGGENIQYFGAGTRLSVL.

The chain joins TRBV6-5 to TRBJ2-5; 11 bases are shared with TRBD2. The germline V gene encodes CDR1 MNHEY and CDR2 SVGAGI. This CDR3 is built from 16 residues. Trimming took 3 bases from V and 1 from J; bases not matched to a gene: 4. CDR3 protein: CASSYGTSGGQETQYF. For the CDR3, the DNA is TGTGCCAGCAGTTATGGGACTAGCGGAGGCCAAGAGACCCAGTACTTC.

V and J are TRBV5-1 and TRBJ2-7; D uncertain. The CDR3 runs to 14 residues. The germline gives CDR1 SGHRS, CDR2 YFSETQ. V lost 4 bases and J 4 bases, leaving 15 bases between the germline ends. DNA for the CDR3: TGCGCCAGCAGCGTCTCAGGCGAGAGTTACGAGCAGTACTTC. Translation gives CASSVSGESYEQYF. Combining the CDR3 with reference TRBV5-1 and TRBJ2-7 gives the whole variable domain KAGVTQTPRYLIKTRGQQVTLSCSPISGHRSVSWYQQTPGQGLQFLFEYFSETQRNKGNFPGRFSGRQFSNSRSEMNVSTLELGDSALYLCASSVSGESYEQYFGPGTRLTVT.

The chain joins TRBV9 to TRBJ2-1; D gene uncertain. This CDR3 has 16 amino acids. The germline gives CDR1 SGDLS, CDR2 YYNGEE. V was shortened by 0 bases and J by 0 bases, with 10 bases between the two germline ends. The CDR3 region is CASSVAGVSSYNEQFF. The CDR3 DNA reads TGTGCCAGCAGCGTAGCCGGAGTGAGCTCCTACAATGAGCAGTTCTTC.